Listed below are T cell receptor beta chains from one sample, sequenced in a study of early T cells in non-severe SARS-CoV-2 infection. MiXCR was run by TCRdb on the 5' RACE reads, yielding one entry per CDR3 protein. The sample consists of more than 80,000 distinct CDR3 sequences, around 15% of them appearing once. Sequenced material: whole blood. These receptors originate from an adult who was a healthcare worker with PCR-confirmed SARS-CoV-2 infection or an uninfected control (not recorded which). CDR3s include the opening cysteine and the closing phenylalanine or tryptophan. A D gene is named only where the DNA matches it firmly. Some rows have no size entry. The others give once, few or many, or a class for an expanded clone.

>TRBV4-3|.|.|TRBJ1-1
TGCGCCAGCAGCCAAGACAGGGGAGGGACTGAAGCTTTCTTT
CASSQDRGGTEAFF
>TRBV2|many|.|TRBJ2-7
TGTGCCAGCAGTGCTGATTTGATCTACGAGCAGTACTTC
CASSADLIYEQYF
>TRBV12-2|many|.|TRBJ2-4
TGTGCAAGTCGCTTCCGGGGGAAGGACAAAAACATTCAGTACTTC
CASRFRGKDKNIQYF
>TRBV25-1|.|.|TRBJ2-3
TGTGCCAGCACCCCAAGGACCAGTTGGGACATTACAGATACGCAGTATTTT
CASTPRTSWDITDTQYF
>TRBV19|.|.|TRBJ2-2
TGTGCCAGTAGTAGGGGCGGGGCGAACACCGGGGAGCTGTTTTTT
CASSRGGANTGELFF
>TRBV7-9|.|.|TRBJ1-6
TGTGCCAGCAGCTTATGGCAGAGCTCCTATAATTCACCCCTCCACTTT
CASSLWQSSYNSPLHF
>TRBV6-1|many|.|TRBJ1-4
TGTGCCAGCATCGGGGGGTACGGTAATGAAAAACTGTTTTTT
CASIGGYGNEKLFF
>TRBV6-2/TRBV6-3|many|TRBD2|TRBJ2-1
TGTGCCAGCAGTTACCTGCGACTAGCGGGTGTATTAAGGAATGAGCAGTTCTTC
CASSYLRLAGVLRNEQFF
>TRBV11-2|few|.|TRBJ2-3
TGTGCCAGCAGCCCAAGGCTAGCATCCACAGATACGCAGTATTTT
CASSPRLASTDTQYF
>TRBV11-2|many|.|TRBJ2-5
TGTGCCAGCAGCTTAACGGGCGGTAGGGGTCTTCGGGAGACCCAGTACTTC
CASSLTGGRGLRETQYF
>TRBV7-2|few|.|TRBJ2-5
TGTGCCAGCCGCTCGGGGGGCTGGGAGACCCAGTACTTC
CASRSGGWETQYF
>TRBV3-1|many|.|TRBJ1-2
TGTGCCAGCAGCCAGGCCGGGACCGCTAACTATGGCTACACCTTC
CASSQAGTANYGYTF
>TRBV12-3/TRBV12-4|many|.|TRBJ2-7
TGTGCCAGCAACTTTTACGGGACGAGATACGAGCAGTACTTC
CASNFYGTRYEQYF
>TRBV7-6|few|.|TRBJ2-3
TGTGCCAGCAGCTTACGGCCGACTGGCGTCACAGATACGCAGTATTTT
CASSLRPTGVTDTQYF
>TRBV6-6|many|.|TRBJ1-4
TGTGCCAGCAGCCAACTCCACGGACAAGCAACTAATGAAAAACTGTTTTTT
CASSQLHGQATNEKLFF
>TRBV10-3|.|.|TRBJ1-6
TGTGCCATCAGTGAACTGGGGAATTCACCCCTCCACTTT
CAISELGNSPLHF
>TRBV29-1|.|TRBD1|TRBJ1-1
TGCAGCGCGCGGACAGGGAGGAACACTGAAGCTTTCTTT
CSARTGRNTEAFF
>TRBV29-1|many|.|TRBJ2-1
TGCGCCGCCGGGACTGAATACAATGAGCAGTTCTTC
CAAGTEYNEQFF
>TRBV7-9|many|TRBD1|TRBJ1-2
TGTGCCAGCAGCCCTCCGGACAGGGTTTCGGCTGGCTACACCTTC
CASSPPDRVSAGYTF
>TRBV11-2|.|.|TRBJ1-3
TGTGCCAGCAGCGTTTCAGGGCCGTCCAGGTTACTCTCTGGAAACACCATATATTTT
CASSVSGPSRLLSGNTIYF
>TRBV14|many|TRBD2|TRBJ2-1
TGTGCCAGCAGCAAATACATCGAGGGGACTAGCTTGTTCTTC
CASSKYIEGTSLFF
>TRBV7-2|few|TRBD1|TRBJ1-6
TGTGCCAGCAGCTTTCCGGGACAGCGTTTGGCCCTCCACTTT
CASSFPGQRLALHF
>TRBV3-1|.|.|TRBJ2-2
TGTGCCAGCAGCCAAGATTGGGGCAGTCCCGGGGAGCTGTTTTTT
CASSQDWGSPGELFF
>TRBV5-1|many|.|TRBJ1-2
TGCGCCAGCAGCTTGGAGGGTTCTTATGGCTACACCTTC
CASSLEGSYGYTF
>TRBV5-1|.|.|TRBJ2-7
TGCGCCAGCAGCTGGGGCTGGGGGAGCGTTTCCTACGAGCAGTACTTC
CASSWGWGSVSYEQYF
>TRBV30|.|.|TRBJ1-1
TGTGCCTGGAGTCTCAACAGGAACACTGAAGCTTTCTTT
CAWSLNRNTEAFF
>TRBV6-5|few|.|TRBJ1-2
TGTGCCAGCAGTTACGACCGAGGTGGCTACACCTTC
CASSYDRGGYTF
>TRBV11-2|few|.|TRBJ1-2
TGTGCCAGCAGCTTAGGGACGGGTTCGGACTACACCTTC
CASSLGTGSDYTF
>TRBV19|few|.|TRBJ2-1
TGTGCCAGTAGTATTATAGAGGGCCCGCAGTTCTTC
CASSIIEGPQFF
>TRBV7-9|many|.|TRBJ1-1
TGTGCCAGCAGCTTTTTAGGGCGTATGAACACTGAAGCTTTCTTT
CASSFLGRMNTEAFF
>TRBV24-1|.|TRBD1|TRBJ2-5
TGTGCCACCAGTGATCCCCAAGACAGGGTTGGAGCTCGAGAGACCCAGTACTTC
CATSDPQDRVGARETQYF
>TRBV12-3/TRBV12-4|few|TRBD1|TRBJ2-7
TGTGCCAGCAGTCACGGGACAGGGGGCTACGAGCAGTACTTC
CASSHGTGGYEQYF
>TRBV27|many|.|TRBJ2-2
TGTGCCAGCAGTTTAACCCAAGGTACCGGGGAGCTGTTTTTT
CASSLTQGTGELFF
>TRBV3-1|many|TRBD2|TRBJ2-7
TGTGCCAGCAGCCACTGGGCGGGGGACTACGAGCAGTACTTC
CASSHWAGDYEQYF
>TRBV13|few|TRBD1|TRBJ2-7
TGTGCCAGCAGCTTGGACAGGGGTCGTGGTTACAGCTACGAGCAGTACTTC
CASSLDRGRGYSYEQYF
>TRBV27|once|.|TRBJ2-7
TGTGCCAGCAGATCATCCCCGCTGGCAGGCTACTACGAGCAGTACTTC
CASRSSPLAGYYEQYF
>TRBV2|.|TRBD1|TRBJ1-1
TGTGCCAGCAGGCCCCCGGGACAGTATGGCGTAGAAGCTTTCTTT
CASRPPGQYGVEAFF
>TRBV7-9|.|TRBD1|TRBJ2-5
TGTGCCAGCAGCGCCTCCGGGACAGGGTGGAAAGAGACCCAGTACTTC
CASSASGTGWKETQYF
>TRBV7-6|few|.|TRBJ2-5
TGTGCCAGCAGCTTCTTGGCGGTCGGGGTAGAGACCCAGTACTTC
CASSFLAVGVETQYF
>TRBV12-3/TRBV12-4|many|TRBD1|TRBJ1-1
TGTGCCAGCAGTAGAAGACAGGGAAGGTGGGATGGCAACACTGAAGCTTTCTTT
CASSRRQGRWDGNTEAFF
>TRBV6-2/TRBV6-3|many|.|TRBJ2-7
TGTGCCAGCAGTTATCCCTACGAGCAGTACTTC
CASSYPYEQYF
>TRBV10-3|few|TRBD2|TRBJ2-1
TGTGCCACCGAGGGGACTAGCGGGAACAATGAGCAGTTCTTC
CATEGTSGNNEQFF
>TRBV27|.|TRBD2|TRBJ2-3
TGTGCCAGCAGTCTCCAGAGACTAGCGGGGGGCGGCACAGATACGCAGTATTTT
CASSLQRLAGGGTDTQYF
>TRBV5-6|many|TRBD1|TRBJ2-1
TGTGCCAGCAGCTTGGCGTACAGGGGACCAAATGAGCAGTTCTTC
CASSLAYRGPNEQFF
>TRBV7-9|many|TRBD2|TRBJ2-2
TGTGCCAGCAGCTTTCGGACTAGCGGGCGAGCGAACACCGGGGAGCTGTTTTTT
CASSFRTSGRANTGELFF
>TRBV20-1|.|TRBD2|TRBJ2-2
TGCAGTGCAAGTAGCGGGGGGGCCTCGGAGGAGCTGTTTTTT
CSASSGGASEELFF
>TRBV5-1|few|TRBD1|TRBJ2-1
TGCGCCAGCAGCTTTTCCCCCCGGACAGGGTGGAATGAGCAGTTCTTC
CASSFSPRTGWNEQFF
>TRBV6-5|.|TRBD1|TRBJ2-4
TGTGCCAGCAGCCGGGGACAGGGGGGAAACATTCAGTACTTC
CASSRGQGGNIQYF
>TRBV10-3|.|.|TRBJ2-5
TGTGCCATCAGTGAGTCGCAGGTGGGCGGCGGGGAAGAGACCCAGTACTTC
CAISESQVGGGEETQYF
>TRBV12-3/TRBV12-4|.|.|TRBJ2-3
TGTGCCAGCAGTTCTGACGTACCAATCCGTCTGCAGTATTTT
CASSSDVPIRLQYF
>TRBV20-1|many|.|TRBJ1-1
TGCAGTGTTGGATCGCGAATCTACACTGAAGCTTTCTTT
CSVGSRIYTEAFF